Following are 13 T cell receptor beta chains from one sample sequenced in a study of early T cells in non-severe SARS-CoV-2 infection. Using its own MiXCR run on the 5' RACE reads, TCRdb lists one record per CDR3 protein. The sample lists 90,000 to 100,000 distinct CDR3 sequences, over 10% seen once, with under 2.5% in the top ten. What was sequenced was whole blood. Receptor source: an adult who was a healthcare worker with PCR-confirmed SARS-CoV-2 infection or an uninfected control (not recorded which).

This clonotype was counted many times. The rearrangement joins TRBV12-3 or TRBV12-4 to TRBJ2-2; unclear D gene. Trimming removed 6 bases from V and 0 bases from J, with 5 bases in between. The CDR3 consists of 13 residues. Here the CDR3 DNA reads TGTGCCAGCAGACGTTCGAACACCGGGGAGCTGTTTTTT. Its translation is CASRRSNTGELFF.

This chain links TRBV5-1 with TRBJ2-5, with D maybe TRBD1 (6 bases). V was trimmed by 1 base and J by 5 bases, leaving 12 bases between them. Germline V gene sequence: CDR1 SGHRS, CDR2 YFSETQ. The length of the CDR3 is 14 residues. For the CDR3, the DNA is TGCGCCAGCAGCTTGCAGGGGACGGGGGAGACCCAGTACTTC. Its protein product is CASSLQGTGETQYF.

This clonotype came up a few times. This rearrangement joins TRBV2 to TRBJ1-5; the D gene is possibly TRBD1 (5 bases). Trimming removed 5 bases from V and 1 base from J, with 18 bases in between. CDR3 size: 17 residues. The V gene's germline CDR1 is SNHLY and CDR2 FYNNEI. The CDR3 loop is CASSLKAGEASNQPQHF. CDR3 sequence (DNA): TGTGCCAGCAGTTTGAAGGCGGGGGAGGCGAGCAATCAGCCCCAGCATTTT.

CDR3 sequence: CASSRQEITDTQYF. CDR3 sequence (DNA): TGTGCCAGCAGCCGACAGGAGATAACAGATACGCAGTATTTT. The J gene is TRBJ2-3, the V gene TRBV5-4, with D perhaps TRBD1 (6 bases). CDR1 is SGHNT and CDR2 is YYREEE in the germline V gene (reference sequence). V lost 4 bases, J lost 3 bases, and 12 bases lay in between. The CDR3 is 14 amino acids.

This clonotype came up many times. This chain joins TRBV5-5 and TRBJ2-5, with 8 positions matching TRBD1. V lost 4 bases, J lost 3 bases, and 8 bases stayed unmatched. Germline CDR1 is SGHKS and CDR2 is YYEKEE (reference sequence). This CDR3 region has 15 residues. The CDR3 DNA reads TGTGCCAGCAGCCCACGCAACAGGGGGAAAGAGACCCAGTACTTC. Translated, it gives CASSPRNRGKETQYF.

The chain uses TRBV20-1 and TRBJ2-2; D call uncertain. The V gene lost 5 bases and the J gene lost 6 bases, with 13 bases spanning the gap. Germline CDR1 reads DFQATT; CDR2 reads SNEGSKA (reference sequence). The CDR3 is 13 amino acids. The CDR3 DNA is TGCAGTGCTCTACAAAGTAGGCCCGGGGAGCTGTTTTTT. This encodes CSALQSRPGELFF.

This clonotype has just a few counts. Mismatch with germline at one junction end may stem from a read error. The chain recombines TRBV7-2 with TRBJ2-1; TRBD2 aligns across 13 bases. In germline, CDR1 is SGHTA, CDR2 FQGNSA. This CDR3 has 20 amino acids. This CDR3 is CVSSKQKTSGGQSSYNEQFF. The CDR3 region has the DNA TGTGTCAGCAGCAAACAAAAGACTAGCGGGGGGCAGAGCTCCTACAATGAGCAGTTCTTC.

This clonotype was counted ten times or more. The gene calls are TRBV7-9 and TRBJ1-1; 7 bases line up with TRBD1. The CDR3 consists of 15 residues. After removal of 2 bases from V and 5 bases from J, the junction contained 8 bases not matched to a gene. Germline loops: CDR1 SEHNR, CDR2 FQNEAQ (reference sequence). CDR3 amino acids: CASSLSTGRGTEAFF. The CDR3 DNA reads as TGTGCCAGCAGCTTATCGACAGGGAGAGGTACTGAAGCTTTCTTT.

This clonotype has a handful of counts. The rearrangement uses TRBV7-2 and TRBJ2-1; D may be TRBD2 (5 bases). From germline, CDR1 is SGHTA and CDR2 FQGNSA. The germline V and J ends were trimmed by 5 bases and 9 bases, with 8 bases remaining between them. The CDR3 runs to 11 residues. CDR3: CASSQLVEQFF. The CDR3 DNA reads TGTGCCAGCAGCCAACTAGTTGAGCAGTTCTTC.

This clonotype was recorded at least ten times. V gene TRBV6-2 or TRBV6-3 combines with J gene TRBJ2-2, with D possibly being TRBD2 (6 bases). This CDR3 comprises 16 residues. The germline V and J ends were trimmed by 7 bases and 0 bases, with 15 bases remaining between them. CDR1 is MNHEY, CDR2 SVGEGT, per germline. The CDR3 nucleotides are TGTGCCAGCACCCTGGGGGGTCAGCCGAACACCGGGGAGCTGTTTTTT. This sequence encodes CASTLGGQPNTGELFF.

This sequence joins TRBV4-1 and TRBJ1-5; unclear D gene. Trimming removed 0 bases at V and 1 base at J, with 13 bases between. The CDR3 is made up of 17 amino acids. Germline CDR1 is MGHRA and CDR2 is YSYEKL. The CDR3 DNA reads as TGCGCCAGCAGCCAAGAAGCCGAGGGATACAGCAATCAGCCCCAGCATTTT. Translated: CASSQEAEGYSNQPQHF.

The rearrangement uses TRBV28 and TRBJ2-7; 11 bases match TRBD2. The germline CDR1 and CDR2 sequences are MDHEN and SYDVKM. The CDR3 sequence is 16 residues long. Losses at the gene ends were 2 bases for V and 7 bases for J; bases not matched to a gene: 10. The CDR3 DNA is TGTGCCAGCAGTTTAGCCTCCGGGACTAGCGGCAGGGAGCAGTACTTC. Its protein is CASSLASGTSGREQYF.

This clonotype was seen ten or more times. The chain is built from TRBV18 and TRBJ1-2; D remains unclear. V gave up 4 bases and J gave up 12 bases, with 15 bases separating them. The length of the CDR3 is 12 residues. Per germline, CDR1 KGHSH and CDR2 LQKENI. CDR3 sequence (DNA): TGTGCCAGCTCACGGCTCGACGCTAGAGACACCTTC. It encodes CASSRLDARDTF.